Listed below are T cell receptor beta chains from one sample, sequenced in a study of vaccination effects on CD4 cells after COVID-19. Their antigen targets remain unknown. Produced via immunoSEQ multiplex PCR; TCRdb's table is partial and in-frame only. The repertoire holds about 41,000 clones, with 77% as singletons. Material: CD4+ T cells from PBMCs cultured with HCoV-NL63 spike peptides, obtained before COVID-19 vaccination. These receptors were obtained from a human donor who received a COVID-19 vaccine. Each CDR3 is given with its conserved first and last residue. The D gene is left open where the match is weak. Not all rows give a size; the values are once, few, many and, for expanded clones, a class.

NA,NA,TRBV6-6,TRBJ1-2,TGTGCCAGCAGTTTGAGCTTGAAGGACTATGGCTACACCTTC,CASSLSLKDYGYTF
NA,TRBD2,TRBV18,TRBJ2-2,TGTGCCAGCTCACCACCGCGGGGGGCTGGTCACACCGGGGAGCTGTTTTTT,CASSPPRGAGHTGELFF
NA,TRBD2,TRBV3-1/TRBV3-2,TRBJ2-5,TGTGCCAGCAGCCAAGTTCTGTATAGCGGGGGGTCCCGGGAGACCCAGTACTTC,CASSQVLYSGGSRETQYF
NA,NA,TRBV7-8,TRBJ1-1,TGTGCCAGCAGCCCGTCCAGGGTGGAGACTGAAGCTTTCTTT,CASSPSRVETEAFF
NA,NA,TRBV11-1,TRBJ2-3,TGTGCCAGCAGCTCGGGGGGGACAGCCACAGATACGCAGTATTTT,CASSSGGTATDTQYF
NA,NA,TRBV27,TRBJ2-3,TGTGCCAGCAGTTTATCCCGCGACTACACAGATACGCAGTATTTT,CASSLSRDYTDTQYF
NA,TRBD1,TRBV18,TRBJ2-3,TGTGCCAGCTCAGAGGGGACAGGGGGCACAGATACGCAGTATTTT,CASSEGTGGTDTQYF
NA,NA,TRBV6-6,TRBJ1-2,TGTGCCAGCAGCCCTGGACAGACCTATGGCTACACCTTC,CASSPGQTYGYTF
NA,TRBD1,TRBV29-1,TRBJ2-5,TGCAGCGTCCCCGACAGGGGATTTTCAGAGACCCAGTACTTC,CSVPDRGFSETQYF
NA,NA,TRBV5-1,TRBJ2-6,TGCGCCAGCAGCTTGGCCGAGATAAGCAGGGTTGGGGCCAACGTCCTGACTTTC,CASSLAEISRVGANVLTF
NA,NA,TRBV15,TRBJ1-2,TGTGCCACCAGCAGAGAGATACCCCTCTATGGCTACACCTTC,CATSREIPLYGYTF
NA,TRBD1,TRBV18,TRBJ1-5,TGTGCCAGCTCACCGGGGGACAGGAGTCAGCCCCAGCATTTT,CASSPGDRSQPQHF
NA,NA,TRBV6-5,TRBJ1-5,TGTGCCAGCAGTTCGTCTCCTTACAATCAGCCCCAGCATTTT,CASSSSPYNQPQHF
NA,NA,TRBV6-2/TRBV6-3,TRBJ2-2,TGTGCCAGCAGTTACATTGGGGCAGGCCACCGGGAGCTGTTTTTT,CASSYIGAGHRELFF
NA,NA,TRBV15,TRBJ1-4,TGTGCCACCAGCAGAAGCAGGGAAAAACTGTTTTTT,CATSRSREKLFF
NA,NA,TRBV19,TRBJ1-2,TGTGCCAGTAGTATAGATGGTCAGTACTATGGCTACACCTTC,CASSIDGQYYGYTF
once,NA,TRBV19,TRBJ1-1,TGTGCCAGTAGTCCAAGTGGGGCTCTGAACACTGAAGCTTTCTTT,CASSPSGALNTEAFF
NA,NA,TRBV3-1/TRBV3-2,TRBJ1-3,TGTGCCAGCAGCCAAGCACACTTTGGAAACACCATATATTTT,CASSQAHFGNTIYF
NA,NA,TRBV5-1,TRBJ2-1,TGCGCCAGCAGCTTGGAGAGCTCCTACAATGAGCAGTTCTTC,CASSLESSYNEQFF
NA,TRBD1,TRBV5-1,TRBJ1-1,TGCGCCAGCAGCTTGGGTGAAGGGGGCGCCTTTGAAGCTTTCTTT,CASSLGEGGAFEAFF
NA,NA,TRBV5-1,TRBJ2-5,TGCGCCAGCAGCCCAATCGGCCAGAGGGGACACCAAGAGACCCAGTACTTC,CASSPIGQRGHQETQYF
NA,NA,TRBV2,TRBJ2-1,TGTGCCAGCAAATCGAGGACGGGGGTTGATGAGCAGTTCTTC,CASKSRTGVDEQFF
NA,TRBD1,TRBV7-8,TRBJ1-2,TGTGCCAGCAGCTTAATTCCGGGACAGGGGAACTATGGCTACACCTTC,CASSLIPGQGNYGYTF
NA,TRBD1,TRBV19,TRBJ1-1,TGTGCCAGTACCTTAGAGGGGGGGGACAGGGGACACTTCACTGAAGCTTTCTTT,CASTLEGGDRGHFTEAFF
NA,NA,TRBV6-6,TRBJ1-4,TGTGCCAGCAGGGACGGGCAGAATAATGAAAAACTGTTTTTT,CASRDGQNNEKLFF
few,TRBD2,TRBV7-8,TRBJ2-3,TGTGCCAGCAGCTTAGCGTCGGCTAGCGGGGCGCGCACAGATACGCAGTATTTT,CASSLASASGARTDTQYF
NA,NA,TRBV6-5,TRBJ2-3,TGTGCCAGCAGACCGGGACACTACACAGATACGCAGTATTTT,CASRPGHYTDTQYF
NA,NA,TRBV6-2/TRBV6-3,TRBJ2-1,TGTGCCAGCAGTTCCAAACAGGGCTTTTCCTACAATGAGCAGTTCTTC,CASSSKQGFSYNEQFF
NA,NA,TRBV5-6,TRBJ1-5,TGTGCCAGCAGCTTTTCCGGTCAGCCCCAGCATTTT,CASSFSGQPQHF
NA,NA,TRBV7-7,TRBJ2-5,TGTGCCAGCAGCTCCGCGGGACAGCAAGAGACCCAGTACTTC,CASSSAGQQETQYF
NA,TRBD1,TRBV11-1,TRBJ2-5,TGTGCCAGCAGCTATCGGACAGGGGGAGAAGAGACCCAGTACTTC,CASSYRTGGEETQYF
NA,NA,TRBV18,TRBJ2-2,TGTGCCAGCTCACCGATCACAGGACCCGGGGAGCTGTTTTTT,CASSPITGPGELFF
NA,NA,TRBV7-3,TRBJ1-1,TGTGCCAGCAGCTGGGGCGGGAACACTGAAGCTTTCTTT,CASSWGGNTEAFF
NA,NA,TRBV5-1,TRBJ2-4,TGCGCCAGCAGCTTGGGAGCTTTGTTAGCCAAAAACATTCAGTACTTC,CASSLGALLAKNIQYF
once,NA,TRBV30,TRBJ1-2,TGTTCGGGGGATTCCCCGTATGGCTACACCTTC,CSGDSPYGYTF
NA,NA,TRBV19,TRBJ1-1,TGTGCCAGTATGCAACGACACTTCGGAACTGAAGCTTTCTTT,CASMQRHFGTEAFF
NA,TRBD2,TRBV3-1/TRBV3-2,TRBJ2-5,TGTGCCAGCAGCCTTAGGACTAGCGGTTCCCAAGAGACCCAGTACTTC,CASSLRTSGSQETQYF
NA,NA,TRBV7-8,TRBJ1-5,TGTGCCAGCAGCTTCTCGACAGGTAGAAATCAGCCCCAGCATTTT,CASSFSTGRNQPQHF
NA,TRBD1,TRBV27,TRBJ2-6,TGTGCCAGCAGTTACAGGGGCCGGCTCGTCCTGACTTTC,CASSYRGRLVLTF
NA,TRBD1,TRBV5-1,TRBJ2-2,TGCGCCAGCAGTCCCGGGACAGCGAACACCGGGGAGCTGTTTTTT,CASSPGTANTGELFF
NA,NA,TRBV7-2,TRBJ2-3,TGTGCCAGCAGCTTAGCGTATCGGGGGCGCACAGATACGCAGTATTTT,CASSLAYRGRTDTQYF
NA,NA,TRBV19,TRBJ1-1,TGTGCCAGTAGTCTAATTCAGGGGAGGGGCACTGAAGCTTTCTTT,CASSLIQGRGTEAFF
NA,NA,TRBV24-1,TRBJ2-2,TGTGCCACCAGTGATCCCGACGGGGCCCAGAACACCGGGGAGCTGTTTTTT,CATSDPDGAQNTGELFF
NA,TRBD1,TRBV7-2,TRBJ1-5,TGTGCCAGCAGCCTTGCTGGACAGGGCCTAGGTCAGCCCCAGCATTTT,CASSLAGQGLGQPQHF
few,TRBD2,TRBV7-2,TRBJ2-2,TGTGCCAGCAGCTTAGCCGCGGGGGGGGGCACCGGGGAGCTGTTTTTT,CASSLAAGGGTGELFF
once,NA,TRBV5-1,TRBJ2-3,TGCGCCAGCAGCTTGGCTTTTGGGGGCTCAGATACGCAGTATTTT,CASSLAFGGSDTQYF
NA,NA,TRBV7-2,TRBJ1-5,TGTGCCAGCAGCTTTTTTAATCAGCCCCAGCATTTT,CASSFFNQPQHF
NA,TRBD1,TRBV27,TRBJ2-3,TGTGCCAGCAGTATTCGGACAGGGTGGACAGATACGCAGTATTTT,CASSIRTGWTDTQYF
NA,NA,TRBV11-2,TRBJ2-5,TGTGCCAGCAGCTTAATCAGGGAAGAGACCCAGTACTTC,CASSLIREETQYF
NA,TRBD1,TRBV6-2/TRBV6-3,TRBJ1-5,TGTGCCAGCAGTTACTTGGGACAGCTTAATCAGCCCCAGCATTTT,CASSYLGQLNQPQHF
NA,NA,TRBV6-5,TRBJ1-2,TGTGCCAGCAGTTACAATGTTGGGTACGGAGGCTACACCTTC,CASSYNVGYGGYTF
NA,TRBD2,TRBV3-1/TRBV3-2,TRBJ2-6,TGTGCCAGCAGCCAAGCCCTCGCGGGGTCGGGGGGGCCAAGCGGGGCCAACGTCCTGACTTTC,CASSQALAGSGGPSGANVLTF
NA,TRBD1,TRBV18,TRBJ1-4,TGTGCCAGCTCACCAACAGGGGCGGATGAAAAACTGTTTTTT,CASSPTGADEKLFF
NA,NA,TRBV19,TRBJ1-2,TGTGCCAGTAGTATGTCGGCAGCAAACTATGGCTACACCTTC,CASSMSAANYGYTF
NA,TRBD1,TRBV7-2,TRBJ2-5,TGTGCCAGCAGCTTAACGGGACAGGTCCAGCGGGAGACCCAGTACTTC,CASSLTGQVQRETQYF
NA,NA,TRBV7-9,TRBJ1-1,TGTGCCAGCAGCTTAGCTGATGACACTGAAGCTTTCTTT,CASSLADDTEAFF
few,NA,TRBV28,TRBJ1-1,TGTGCCAGCAATAGACGGAATGAAGCTTTCTTT,CASNRRNEAFF
few,NA,TRBV6-6,TRBJ2-1,TGTGCCAGCAGTTACTCGATGGATGGTGAGCAGTTCTTC,CASSYSMDGEQFF
once,NA,TRBV7-9,TRBJ1-6,TGTGCCAGCAGCTTAGGGGGTCAGTTAAATTCACCCCTCCACTTT,CASSLGGQLNSPLHF